This TCR beta chain was recorded in a study of tumor and adjacent non-tumor tissue in lung cancer. Study information: The patients, 10 or so men and roughly 5 women, were roughly 30 to 76 with stage I to III disease. On average, productive TCRbeta reads reached a few million per sample.

In germline, CDR1 is LNHDA, CDR2 SQIVND (reference sequence). V was clipped by 7 bases and J by 6 bases, with 13 bases between them. The CDR3 sequence is 13 residues long. Three rounds of nested PCR, following a modified ARM-PCR protocol, produced the TCRbeta library. One entry per CDR3 protein results from TCRdb running MiXCR on the multiplex PCR reads. The table has approximately 68,000 distinct CDR3 sequences, more than 75% seen once; the top ten hold more than 40%. No cell sorting was done before RNA was extracted from the tissue. The normal lung tissue was taken more than 3 cm from the tumor edge. Between August and November 2014, newly diagnosed, chemotherapy-naive lung cancer patients underwent thoracic surgery in China. Notes on this clonotype: Its antigen is undetermined. One base away lies a much larger clone, so this may be a sequencing read error.

Points from the study as a whole: TCR diversity was significantly greater in tumor than normal lung tissue.

The clonotype was recovered from a man aged 55 to 70 with non-small cell lung cancer. The sequenced material came from distant non-tumor lung tissue. The V and J genes are TRBV19 and TRBJ2-1; D not certain. For the CDR3, the DNA is TGTGCCAGTATCCGACATGGGTCCAATGAGCAGTTCTTC. Translating gives CASIRHGSNEQFF.